One sample yielded the 10 T cell receptor beta chains listed below, sequenced in a study of cytomegalovirus exposure and HLA in healthy donors. Repertoires were generated with immunoSEQ multiplex PCR, while TCRdb's copy carries only in-frame clones and drops some. The sample holds approximately 100,000 clones, over 85% seen once. The specimen was PBMCs. These receptors were taken from a woman aged 30 to 39 in good health and CMV-seropositive.

The chain has TRBV28 and TRBJ2-3; TRBD2 matches 12 bases. Germline loops: CDR1 MDHEN, CDR2 SYDVKM. This CDR3 contains 15 residues. J lost 6 bases, V lost 5 bases, and 6 bases had no gene match. CDR3 protein: CASSPGTSGRDTQYF. Here the CDR3 DNA reads TGTGCCAGCAGTCCCGGTACTAGCGGGAGGGATACGCAGTATTTT.

V gene TRBV5-6 combines with J gene TRBJ1-1; D perhaps matches TRBD1 (5 bases). The CDR3 consists of 13 residues. With 5 bases removed from V and 3 bases from J, the gap between germline ends came to 11 bases. Per the germline V gene, CDR1 is SGHDT and CDR2 is YYEEEE. The CDR3 DNA is TGTGCCAGCAGGAATCCGGGGGACACTGAAGCTTTCTTT. Translation: CASRNPGDTEAFF.

The chain uses TRBV28 and TRBJ1-2; D gene ambiguous. Trimming shortened V by 2 bases and J by 7 bases, and 17 bases separated the two germline ends. Germline V gene sequence: CDR1 MDHEN, CDR2 SYDVKM. This CDR3 has 15 amino acids. CDR3 nucleotides: TGTGCCAGCAGTTTAACGTCGGGTAGGGCGGGTGGCTACACCTTC. Residues: CASSLTSGRAGGYTF.

The V and J genes are TRBV19 and TRBJ1-4; no clear D. The CDR3 spans 14 residues. In germline, CDR1 is LNHDA, CDR2 SQIVND (reference sequence). V was cut by 0 bases and J by 6 bases, with 8 bases left in between. The CDR3 DNA is TGTGCCAGTAGTATAGATCTTCGTCATGAAAAACTGTTTTTT. It yields the protein CASSIDLRHEKLFF.

V usage is TRBV28 and J usage is TRBJ1-2, with a possible D match to TRBD1 (5 bases). CDR1 and CDR2 from the germline V gene are MDHEN and SYDVKM. The length of the CDR3 is 14 residues. The V and J ends lost 6 bases and 0 bases respectively, with 11 bases between them. Here the CDR3 reads CASRSGLANYGYTF. The DNA for the CDR3 is TGTGCCAGCAGATCAGGGTTAGCTAACTATGGCTACACCTTC.

The V and J genes are TRBV15 and TRBJ1-3, with 9 bases that match TRBD1. The germline CDR1 and CDR2 sequences are LNHNV and YYDKDF (reference sequence). J lost 0 bases, V lost 9 bases, and 3 bases had no gene match. CDR3 size: 14 residues. Written as DNA, the CDR3 is TGTGCCACAGGGACAGGGAACTCTGGAAACACCATATATTTT. Protein sequence: CATGTGNSGNTIYF.

This rearrangement joins TRBV10-1 to TRBJ2-1; 10 nucleotides align to TRBD2. Germline values: CDR1 WNHNN, CDR2 SYGVQD (reference sequence). The V and J ends lost 5 bases and 8 bases, in that order; junction bases with no gene match: 6. The CDR3 runs to 14 residues. CDR3 DNA sequence: TGCGCCAGCAGTTCGGCTAGCGGGAGCGATGAGCAGTTCTTC. Translating gives CASSSASGSDEQFF.

The chain recombines TRBV30 with TRBJ2-1; D gene unclear. This CDR3 spans 13 amino acids. The V end lost 4 bases, the J end lost 2 bases, and 9 bases lay between the germline ends. CDR1 and CDR2 from the germline V gene are GTSNPN and SVGIG (reference sequence). The DNA of the CDR3 is TGTGCCTGGATTGCGGTCCCCTACAATGAGCAGTTCTTC. Translated, it gives CAWIAVPYNEQFF.

This sequence joins TRBV10-2 and TRBJ2-7; TRBD1 matches 10 bases. The CDR3 runs to 14 residues. The V gene end was trimmed by 5 bases and the J gene end by 1 base; junction bases not matched to a gene: 2. Germline V gene lookup returns CDR1 WSHSY and CDR2 SAAADI. The CDR3 is CASSRDRGSYEQYF. The CDR3 DNA reads as TGCGCCAGCAGTAGGGACAGGGGATCCTACGAGCAGTACTTC.

The chain joins TRBV29-1 to TRBJ2-1; 12 positions agree with TRBD2. After removal of 2 bases from V and 0 bases from J, the junction contained 2 bases not matched to a gene. Per the germline V gene, CDR1 is SQVTM and CDR2 is ANQGSEA. The CDR3 length is 16 residues. The CDR3 is CSVELGLAGSYNEQFF. CDR3 coding DNA: TGCAGCGTTGAATTGGGACTAGCGGGCTCCTACAATGAGCAGTTCTTC.